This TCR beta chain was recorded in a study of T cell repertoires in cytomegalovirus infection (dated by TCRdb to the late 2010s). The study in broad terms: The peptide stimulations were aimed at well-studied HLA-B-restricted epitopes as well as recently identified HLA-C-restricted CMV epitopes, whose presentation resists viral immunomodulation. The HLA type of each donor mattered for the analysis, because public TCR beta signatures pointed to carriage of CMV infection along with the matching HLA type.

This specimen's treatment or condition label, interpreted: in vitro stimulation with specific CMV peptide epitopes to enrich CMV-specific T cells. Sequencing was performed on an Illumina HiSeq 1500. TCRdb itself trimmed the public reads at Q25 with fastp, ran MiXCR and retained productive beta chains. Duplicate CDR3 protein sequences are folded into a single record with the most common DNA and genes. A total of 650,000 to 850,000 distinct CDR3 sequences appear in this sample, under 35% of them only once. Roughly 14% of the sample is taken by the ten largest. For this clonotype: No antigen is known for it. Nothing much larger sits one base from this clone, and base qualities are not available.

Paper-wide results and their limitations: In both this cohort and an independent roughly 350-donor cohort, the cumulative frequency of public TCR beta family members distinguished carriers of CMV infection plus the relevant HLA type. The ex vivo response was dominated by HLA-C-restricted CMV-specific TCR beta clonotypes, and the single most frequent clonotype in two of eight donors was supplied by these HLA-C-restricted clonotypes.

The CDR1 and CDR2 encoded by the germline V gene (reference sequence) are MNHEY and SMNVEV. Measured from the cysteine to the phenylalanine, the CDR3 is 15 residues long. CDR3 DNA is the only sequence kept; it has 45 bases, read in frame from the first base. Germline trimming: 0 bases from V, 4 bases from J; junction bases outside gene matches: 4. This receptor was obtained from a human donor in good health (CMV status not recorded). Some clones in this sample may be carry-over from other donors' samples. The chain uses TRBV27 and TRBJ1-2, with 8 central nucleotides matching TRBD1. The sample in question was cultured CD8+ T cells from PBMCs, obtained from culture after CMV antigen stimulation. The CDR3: CASSLSGTGRYGYTF. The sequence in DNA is TGTGCCAGCAGTTTATCCGGGACAGGCCGCTATGGCTACACCTTC.